This T cell receptor (beta chain) was found in a study of response to subunit inactivated influenza vaccine. Study-level results: Authors suggested each seasonal flu vaccination may recruit only limited numbers of new T cells.

TCRdb re-called the RT-PCR reads through MiXCR, storing one row per CDR3 protein. The sample carries roughly 700,000 distinct CDR3 sequences, roughly 14% recorded once. This clonotype was counted between two and nine times. Its antigen is not identified. V was cut by 5 bases and J by 6 bases, with 8 bases left in between. The germline gives CDR1 SEHNR, CDR2 FQNEAQ (reference sequence). The CDR3 is made up of 12 amino acids. This receptor was obtained from a man aged 45 to 65 who received an inactivated influenza vaccine. The input for sequencing was PBMCs from blood, taken less than 15 days before vaccination. This rearrangement joins TRBV7-9 to TRBJ2-1; maybe TRBD2 (5 bases). The CDR3 here is CASSTRSNEQFF. The CDR3 DNA is TGTGCCAGCAGCACTAGGAGCAATGAGCAGTTCTTC.